Presented here are 3 T cell receptor beta chains from one specimen sequenced in a study of vaccination effects on CD4 cells after COVID-19. Antigen-specific CD4+ T cells were expanded with viral peptide pools in the ViraFEST assay before sequencing. When around ten days of culture had elapsed, CD4+ T cells were isolated. The person's infection with SARS-CoV-2, confirmed by PCR, took place between March and December 2020. Everyone in the study got two shots of either the BNT162b2 or mRNA-1273 vaccine. TCRdb keeps only in-frame clones here, not all; method: immunoSEQ multiplex PCR. The sample records about 13,000 clones, approximately 70% being singletons. No antigen has been identified for these receptors. Here the sequenced sample was CD4+ T cells from PBMCs cultured with HCoV-NL63 spike peptides, taken after COVID-19 vaccination. The receptors were gathered from a human donor who had a prior SARS-CoV-2 infection.

The chain combines TRBV29-1 with TRBJ1-5, with unresolved D. Germline lookup yields CDR1 SQVTM and CDR2 ANQGSEA. The ends were cut back, 4 bases at V and 5 bases at J, with 12 bases in the middle. CDR3 length: 13 amino acids. The CDR3 loop is CSVALGLDQPQHF. The CDR3 DNA reads TGCAGCGTTGCTTTGGGCCTGGATCAGCCCCAGCATTTT. The complete variable domain, with remaining parts taken from reference TRBV29-1 and TRBJ1-5, reads SAVISQKPSRDICQRGTSLTIQCQVDSQVTMMFWYRQQPGQSLTLIATANQGSEATYESGFVIDKFPISRPNLTFSTLTVSNMSPEDSSIYLCSVALGLDQPQHFGDGTRLSIL.

The rearrangement joins TRBV19 to TRBJ1-6; 10 bases are a match to TRBD1. Germline values: CDR1 LNHDA, CDR2 SQIVND (reference sequence). After removal of 3 bases from V and 9 bases from J, the junction contained 8 bases not matched to a gene. This CDR3 has 16 amino acids. The DNA for the CDR3 is TGTGCCAGTAGTATTGGGACAGGGGAAACCCTTTCACCCCTCCACTTT. This gives the protein CASSIGTGETLSPLHF.

This chain connects TRBV30 to TRBJ1-5; D not certain. V was clipped by 0 bases and J by 4 bases, with 4 bases between them. The CDR3 contains 12 residues. Germline V CDR1 and CDR2: GTSNPN, SVGIG (reference sequence). The CDR3: CAWSVGNQPQHF. In DNA form, the CDR3 reads TGTGCCTGGAGTGTAGGAAATCAGCCCCAGCATTTT. The full variable domain, its missing parts supplied by reference TRBV30 and TRBJ1-5, is SQTIHQWPATLVQPVGSPLSLECTVEGTSNPNLYWYRQAAGRGLQLLFYSVGIGQISSEVPQNLSASRPQDRQFILSSKKLLLSDSGFYLCAWSVGNQPQHFGDGTRLSIL.